The clone carrying this T cell receptor (beta chain) showed up many times. The CDR3 has 14 residues. Germline CDR1 reads MDHEN; CDR2 reads SYDVKM. J gave up 7 bases and V 7 bases, and 7 bases lay outside the gene matches. The sample originates from a study of blood T cell repertoires in COVID-19. As for the study in general: From the United States, Italy and Spain came samples of acute and convalescent COVID-19. Sample material is recorded as cDNA or gDNA derived from T cells, B-cell-depleted T cells, or PBMCs.

In the study's own analysis: Amplification of reference gene primers was used by the study to estimate nucleated cell counts. Measured with immunoSEQ multiplex PCR; TCRdb has only the in-frame clones, and not every one. D and trimming come from the DNA, and the V and J calls and clone size come from that table. The repertoire holds around 200,000 clones, with about 83% as singletons. The sample consisted of peripheral blood. The rearrangement joins TRBV28 to TRBJ1-2, with 12 bases aligning to TRBD1. This TCR was recovered from a woman aged 18-29 years who had recovered from COVID-19. DNA of the CDR3: TGTGCCAGCACCGCGGGACAGGGGGCGCGTGGCTACACCTTC. It specifies CASTAGQGARGYTF.